These 21 T cell receptor beta chains came from one sample sequenced in a study of T cells in Graves' hyperthyroidism and ophthalmopathy. Amplification of TCR beta CDR3 regions was performed using RNA transcripts as template. First-round RT-PCR of the TCR CDR3 relied on the HTBI primer set. From the multiplex PCR reads, TCRdb called clonotypes with MiXCR, one entry per CDR3 protein. The table includes about 680,000 distinct CDR3 sequences, under 45% detected once. Sequences were obtained from blood. The receptor set was obtained from a woman aged 35 to 49 with Graves' hyperthyroidism.

This clonotype occurred many times. The rearrangement joins TRBV4-3 to TRBJ1-5; D is uncertain. The CDR3 consists of 13 residues. Germline-derived CDR1 and CDR2 are LGHNA and YSLEER. V was shortened by 4 bases and J by 5 bases, with 9 bases between the two germline ends. In nucleotides, the CDR3 is TGCGCCAGCAGCCCCACGAAGCATCAGCCCCAGCATTTT. It translates to CASSPTKHQPQHF.

The chain has TRBV6-5 and TRBJ1-5; D call uncertain. The V and J ends lost 5 bases and 2 bases respectively, with 13 bases between them. CDR1 is MNHEY, CDR2 SVGAGI, per germline. This CDR3 has 15 amino acids. The CDR3 sequence: CASSVLRSGNQPQHF. CDR3 sequence (DNA): TGTGCCAGCAGTGTCCTTCGGTCTGGCAATCAGCCCCAGCATTTT.

This clonotype appeared many times. The chain employs TRBV9 and TRBJ1-3; no definite D call. Germline V CDR1 and CDR2: SGDLS, YYNGEE. The CDR3 consists of 15 residues. The ends were cut back, 3 bases at V and 0 bases at J, with 10 bases in the middle. For the CDR3, the DNA is TGTGCCAGCAGCGCGGACTCAAACTCTGGAAACACCATATATTTT. Amino acids: CASSADSNSGNTIYF.

Details on this clonotype: The junction does not match germline at one end; this may be a read error. V gene TRBV12-3 or TRBV12-4 combines with J gene TRBJ2-6; D not certain. This CDR3 comprises 16 residues. CDR3 sequence reads: CASSFQLTSGSNVLTF. DNA of the CDR3: TGTGCCAGCAGTTTCCAACTGACCTCTGGGTCCAACGTCCTGACTTTC.

This clonotype was counted between two and nine times. This sequence joins TRBV4-1 and TRBJ2-5, with a possible D match to TRBD2 (5 bases). Trimming removed 3 bases from V and 2 bases from J, with 7 bases in between. The length of the CDR3 is 13 residues. Germline-derived CDR1 and CDR2 are MGHRA and YSYEKL. The CDR3 DNA reads TGCGCCAGCAGCCAGACTACGCAAGAGACCCAGTACTTC. Protein sequence: CASSQTTQETQYF.

The rearrangement uses TRBV2 and TRBJ1-6; 9 nucleotides align to TRBD1. CDR3 length: 15 residues. J lost 10 bases, V lost 4 bases, and 8 bases had no gene match. CDR1 is SNHLY, CDR2 FYNNEI, per germline. This CDR3 reads CASSGRDRVRSPLHF. CDR3 in DNA: TGTGCCAGCAGTGGGCGGGACAGGGTCCGCTCACCCCTCCACTTT.

This clonotype was observed a few times. This chain joins TRBV6-5 and TRBJ1-2; 7 positions agree with TRBD1. J gave up 8 bases and V 5 bases, and 11 bases lay outside the gene matches. Germline CDR1 MNHEY, CDR2 SVGAGI. The CDR3 is made up of 14 amino acids. This chain's CDR3 is CASSEARGGGGYTF. In DNA form, the CDR3 reads TGTGCCAGCAGTGAAGCCAGGGGGGGCGGCGGCTACACCTTC.

Note on this clonotype: Given a much more abundant clone one base away, this may be a read error. This chain joins TRBV10-3 and TRBJ2-5, with 9 bases fitting TRBD2. V lost 5 bases to trimming and J lost 4 bases; unmatched junction nucleotides: 14. The CDR3 is 17 amino acids. The V gene's germline CDR1 is ENHRY and CDR2 SYGVKD. This chain's CDR3 is CAISPRRGGRAAETQYF. DNA for the CDR3: TGTGCCATCAGTCCGCGGCGCGGCGGGAGGGCCGCAGAGACCCAGTACTTC.

V usage is TRBV6-5 and J usage is TRBJ1-5; D may be TRBD1 (5 bases). CDR3 length: 16 amino acids. The V and J ends lost 0 bases and 6 bases respectively, with 15 bases between them. Germline V gene data show CDR1 as MNHEY and CDR2 as SVGAGI. The CDR3 DNA follows: TGTGCCAGCAGTTACTCGATCGCGGGGGACGGTCAGCCCCAGCATTTT. This encodes CASSYSIAGDGQPQHF.

This clonotype came up a few times. The chain has TRBV10-3 and TRBJ2-2; 12 positions agree with TRBD1. This CDR3 region has 13 residues. Germline values: CDR1 ENHRY, CDR2 SYGVKD. The trim removed 8 bases at V and 6 bases at J, leaving 1 base unmatched. The CDR3 region is CAIGTGGSGELFF. CDR3 nucleotides: TGTGCCATCGGGACAGGGGGCTCCGGGGAGCTGTTTTTT.

This clonotype was counted only a few times. The chain employs TRBV6-5 and TRBJ2-7, with 12 bases aligning to TRBD2. The CDR3 spans 14 residues. Germline V gene data show CDR1 as MNHEY and CDR2 as SVGAGI. The ends lost 3 bases at V and 9 bases at J; junction bases unmatched: 6. Written as DNA, the CDR3 is TGTGCCAGCAGTTATCAGACTAGCGGGAGCCTGCAGTACTTC. The encoded protein is CASSYQTSGSLQYF.

At least ten counts were recorded for this clonotype. The chain couples TRBV7-6 to TRBJ2-5; no reliable D call. The CDR3 is 14 amino acids. Germline V gene data show CDR1 as SGHVS and CDR2 as FNYEAQ. The V end lost 5 bases, the J end lost 4 bases, and 14 bases lay between the germline ends. The CDR3 here is CASSPLKGGETQYF. CDR3 sequence (DNA): TGTGCCAGCAGCCCCCTTAAGGGCGGAGAGACCCAGTACTTC.

In this sample, this clonotype turned up once. The chain carries TRBV20-1 and TRBJ2-5, with D possibly TRBD2 on 6 matching bases. The ends were cut back, 8 bases at V and 5 bases at J, with 18 bases in the middle. The CDR3 runs 13 residues. Germline V gene lookup returns CDR1 DFQATT and CDR2 SNEGSKA (reference sequence). This chain's CDR3 is CSIYGSGDETQYF. CDR3 bases: TGCAGTATATACGGGAGCGGTGACGAGACCCAGTACTTC.

This clonotype was observed a few times. One junction end disagrees with the germline gene, perhaps due to a read error. V and J are TRBV7-9 and TRBJ1-1; unclear D gene. CDR3 length: 15 residues. Germline V gene lookup returns CDR1 SEHNR and CDR2 FQNEAQ (reference sequence). CDR3 in DNA: TGCGCCAGCAGCCAAGGAAGGGCAGCCGCCACTGAAGCTTTCTTT. Protein sequence: CASSQGRAAATEAFF.

This clonotype came up a few times. The CDR3 DNA reads TGTGCCAGCTCACCACTCGCCGGACGGGGCCTCTCTGGGGCCAACGTCCTGACTTTC. It codes for CASSPLAGRGLSGANVLTF. This rearrangement joins TRBV14 to TRBJ2-6, with D perhaps being TRBD1 or TRBD2 (5 bases each). CDR3 size: 19 residues. Trimming pared 8 bases from V and 0 bases from J, leaving 23 bases between. The germline V gene encodes CDR1 SGHDN and CDR2 FVKESK.

Ten or more counts support this clonotype. The chain employs TRBV13 and TRBJ2-7, with TRBD1 matching 10 bases. The germline gives CDR1 PRHDT, CDR2 FYEKMQ (reference sequence). Trimming at V came to 5 bases and at J to 6 bases, leaving 10 bases not matched to a gene. CDR3 length: 15 residues. The CDR3 loop reads CASSNRQGALGEQYF. CDR3 coding DNA: TGTGCCAGCAGCAACAGACAGGGGGCACTGGGCGAGCAGTACTTC.

The chain is built from TRBV7-7 and TRBJ2-5; 7 nucleotides line up with TRBD1. This CDR3 has 15 amino acids. Germline V gene data show CDR1 as SSHAT and CDR2 as FNYEAQ (reference sequence). CDR3 sequence reads: CAGSLDRVEGETQYF. The CDR3 bases are TGTGCTGGCAGCTTAGACAGGGTTGAAGGGGAGACCCAGTACTTC.

In its sample, this clonotype was seen many times. This chain uses TRBV7-2 with TRBJ1-1; D perhaps matches TRBD1 (5 bases). CDR1 and CDR2 from the germline V gene are SGHTA and FQGNSA. V shed 3 bases and J shed 0 bases, with 11 bases lying between them. The CDR3 consists of 15 residues. CDR3 region: CASSLAGTLNTEAFF. The CDR3 DNA sequence: TGTGCCAGCAGCTTGGCCGGGACTCTGAACACTGAAGCTTTCTTT.

The V and J genes are TRBV18 and TRBJ1-5; no firm D call. Per the germline V gene, CDR1 is KGHSH and CDR2 is LQKENI. Trimming took 2 bases from V and 4 from J, leaving 6 bases between them. The CDR3 runs to 13 residues. CDR3 bases: TGTGCCAGCTCACCAGCGGGGAATCAGCCCCAGCATTTT. Protein: CASSPAGNQPQHF.

The chain uses TRBV9 and TRBJ1-1; no firm D call. Trimming removed 2 bases at V and 4 bases at J, with 15 bases between. CDR3 length equals 15 residues. Germline CDR1 SGDLS, CDR2 YYNGEE. DNA of the CDR3: TGTGCCAGCAGCGTGTCTGGGGTCAAGGGCACTGAAGCTTTCTTT. This gives the protein CASSVSGVKGTEAFF.

This rearrangement joins TRBV2 to TRBJ2-7; no clear D. With the DNA end fitting TRBJ2-1 better, the J assignment may be wrong. Germline assignment: CDR1 SNHLY and CDR2 FYNNEI. The CDR3 extends over 12 amino acids. The chain's CDR3 is CASSLFEGEQFF. Written as DNA, the CDR3 is TGTGCCAGCAGTCTTTTTGAAGGGGAGCAGTTCTTC.